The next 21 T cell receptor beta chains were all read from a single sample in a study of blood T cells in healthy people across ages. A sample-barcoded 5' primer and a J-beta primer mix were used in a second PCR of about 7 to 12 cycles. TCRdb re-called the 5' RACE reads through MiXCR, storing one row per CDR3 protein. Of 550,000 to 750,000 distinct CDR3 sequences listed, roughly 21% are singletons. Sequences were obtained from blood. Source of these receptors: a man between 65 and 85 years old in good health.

CDR3 sequence reads: CSARAASGSSYNEQFF. The DNA for the CDR3 is TGCAGTGCTAGAGCCGCTAGCGGGAGCTCCTACAATGAGCAGTTCTTC. The chain couples TRBV20-1 to TRBJ2-1; TRBD2 matches 10 bases. V shed 1 base, J shed 0 bases, and the junction held 3 bases outside the gene matches. This CDR3 contains 16 residues. Germline V gene lookup returns CDR1 DFQATT and CDR2 SNEGSKA (reference sequence).

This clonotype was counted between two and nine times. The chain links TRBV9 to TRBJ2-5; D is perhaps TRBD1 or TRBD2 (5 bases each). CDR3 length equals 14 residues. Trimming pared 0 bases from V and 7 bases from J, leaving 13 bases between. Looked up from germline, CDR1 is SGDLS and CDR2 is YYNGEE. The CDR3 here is CASSVARDVGTQYF. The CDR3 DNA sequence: TGTGCCAGCAGCGTAGCCAGGGACGTAGGGACCCAGTACTTC. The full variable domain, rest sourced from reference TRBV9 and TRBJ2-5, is DSGVTQTPKHLITATGQRVTLRCSPRSGDLSVYWYQQSLDQGLQFLIQYYNGEERAKGNILERFSAQQFPDLHSELNLSSLELGDSALYFCASSVARDVGTQYFGPGTRLLVL.

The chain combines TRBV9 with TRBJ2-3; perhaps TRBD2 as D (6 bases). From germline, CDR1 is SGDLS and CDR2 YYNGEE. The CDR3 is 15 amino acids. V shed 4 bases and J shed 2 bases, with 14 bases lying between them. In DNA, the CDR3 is TGTGCCAGCAGCCCGGAGGGGCGGATCACAGATACGCAGTATTTT. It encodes CASSPEGRITDTQYF.

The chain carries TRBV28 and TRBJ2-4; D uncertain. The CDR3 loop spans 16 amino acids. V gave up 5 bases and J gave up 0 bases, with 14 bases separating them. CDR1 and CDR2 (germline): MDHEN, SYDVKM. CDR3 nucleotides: TGTGCCAGCAGTGATGGGGATATTCTAGCCAAAAACATTCAGTACTTC. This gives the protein CASSDGDILAKNIQYF.

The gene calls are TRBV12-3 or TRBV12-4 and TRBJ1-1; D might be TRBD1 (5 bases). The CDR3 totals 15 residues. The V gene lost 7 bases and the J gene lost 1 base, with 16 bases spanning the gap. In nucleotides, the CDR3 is TGTGCCAGCACCTGGGGGGACGAGAGGAACACTGAAGCTTTCTTT. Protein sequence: CASTWGDERNTEAFF.

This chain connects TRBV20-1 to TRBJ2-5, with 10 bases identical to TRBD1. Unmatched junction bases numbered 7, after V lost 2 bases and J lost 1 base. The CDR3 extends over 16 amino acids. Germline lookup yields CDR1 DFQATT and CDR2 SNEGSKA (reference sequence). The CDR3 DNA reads TGCAGTGCTAGACGAGACAGGGGGCCTCGCCAAGAGACCCAGTACTTC. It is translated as CSARRDRGPRQETQYF.

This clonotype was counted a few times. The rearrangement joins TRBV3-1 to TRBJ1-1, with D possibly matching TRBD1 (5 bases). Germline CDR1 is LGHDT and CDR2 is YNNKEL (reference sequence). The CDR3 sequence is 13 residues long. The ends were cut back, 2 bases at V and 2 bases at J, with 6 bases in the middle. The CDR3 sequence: CASSQWDNTEAFF. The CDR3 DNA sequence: TGTGCCAGCAGCCAATGGGACAACACTGAAGCTTTCTTT.

The CDR3 nucleotides read TGTGCCAGCAGCTTAGGGGACAGGGTGAGCACAGATACGCAGTATTTT. This sequence encodes CASSLGDRVSTDTQYF. The chain recombines TRBV7-2 with TRBJ2-3; 9 bases agree with TRBD1. V was clipped by 1 base and J by 0 bases; unmatched bases: 2. Germline V CDR1 and CDR2: SGHTA, FQGNSA. The CDR3 covers 16 residues.

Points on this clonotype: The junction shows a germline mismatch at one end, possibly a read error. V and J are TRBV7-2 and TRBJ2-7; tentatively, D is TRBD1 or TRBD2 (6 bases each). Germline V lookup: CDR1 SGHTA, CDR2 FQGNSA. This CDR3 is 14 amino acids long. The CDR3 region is CVSSSSGAGLEQYF. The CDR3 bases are TGTGTCAGCAGCTCCTCGGGGGCAGGGCTCGAGCAATACTTC.

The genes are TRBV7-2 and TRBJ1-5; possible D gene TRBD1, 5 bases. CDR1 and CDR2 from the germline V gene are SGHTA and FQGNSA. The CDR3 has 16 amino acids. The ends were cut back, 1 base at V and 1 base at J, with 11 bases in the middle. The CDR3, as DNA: TGTGCCAGCAGCTTAGTTCGGGGGGTAAGCAATCAGCCCCAGCATTTT. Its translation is CASSLVRGVSNQPQHF.

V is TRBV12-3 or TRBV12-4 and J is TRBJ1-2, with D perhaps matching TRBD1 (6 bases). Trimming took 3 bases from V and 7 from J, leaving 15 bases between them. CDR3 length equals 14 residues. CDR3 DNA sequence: TGTGCCAGCAGTTTTGGGGGGCGCCACCTTGGCTACACCTTC. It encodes CASSFGGRHLGYTF.

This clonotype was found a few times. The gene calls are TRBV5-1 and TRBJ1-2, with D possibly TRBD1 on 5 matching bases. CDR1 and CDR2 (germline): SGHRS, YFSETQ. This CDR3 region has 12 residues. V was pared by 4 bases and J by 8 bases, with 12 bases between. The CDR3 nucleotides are TGCGCCAGCAGCCCTACAGGACAAGGCTACACCTTC. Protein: CASSPTGQGYTF.

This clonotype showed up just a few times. The CDR3 nucleotides read TGTGCCAGCAGCCGGACCGGGCCCCGCAGGGGAGGCTACACCTTC. This gives the protein CASSRTGPRRGGYTF. The J gene is TRBJ1-2, the V gene TRBV11-2; tentatively, D is TRBD1 (6 bases). CDR3 size: 15 residues. With 5 bases removed from V and 8 bases from J, the gap between germline ends came to 21 bases. The germline V gene has CDR1 SGHAT and CDR2 FQNNGV.

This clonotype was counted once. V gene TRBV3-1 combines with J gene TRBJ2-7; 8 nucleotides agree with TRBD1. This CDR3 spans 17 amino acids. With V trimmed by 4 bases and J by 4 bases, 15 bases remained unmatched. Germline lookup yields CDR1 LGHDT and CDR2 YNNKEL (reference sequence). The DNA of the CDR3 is TGTGCCAGCAGCCCACTGCCCGGGACAGGAAGATCATACGAGCAGTACTTC. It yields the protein CASSPLPGTGRSYEQYF.

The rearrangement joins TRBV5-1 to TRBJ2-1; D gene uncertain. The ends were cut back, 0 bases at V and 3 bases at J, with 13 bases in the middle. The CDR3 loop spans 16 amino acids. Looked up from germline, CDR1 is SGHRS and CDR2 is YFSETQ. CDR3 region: CASSLGFDQDYNEQFF. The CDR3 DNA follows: TGCGCCAGCAGCTTGGGGTTCGATCAGGACTACAATGAGCAGTTCTTC.

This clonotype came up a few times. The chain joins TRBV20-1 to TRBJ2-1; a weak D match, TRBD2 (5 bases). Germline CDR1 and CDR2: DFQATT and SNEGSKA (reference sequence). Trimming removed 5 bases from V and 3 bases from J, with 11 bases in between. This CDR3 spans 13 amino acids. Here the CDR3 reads CSAGGGNYNEQFF. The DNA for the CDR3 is TGCAGTGCTGGAGGTGGGAACTACAATGAGCAGTTCTTC.

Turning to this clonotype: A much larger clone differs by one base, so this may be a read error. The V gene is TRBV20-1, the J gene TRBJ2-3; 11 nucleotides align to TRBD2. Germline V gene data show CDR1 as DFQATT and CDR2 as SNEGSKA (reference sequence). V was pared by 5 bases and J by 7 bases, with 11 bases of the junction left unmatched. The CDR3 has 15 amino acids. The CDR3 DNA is TGCAGTGCTCCAACTAGCGGGAGTTTCATACATACGCAGTATTTT. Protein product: CSAPTSGSFIHTQYF.

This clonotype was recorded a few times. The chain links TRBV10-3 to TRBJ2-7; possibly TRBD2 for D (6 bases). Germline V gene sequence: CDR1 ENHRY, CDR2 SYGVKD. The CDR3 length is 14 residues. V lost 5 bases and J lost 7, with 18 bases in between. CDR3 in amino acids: CAISTGGVSGEQYF. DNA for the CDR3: TGTGCCATCAGTACAGGAGGGGTCTCGGGGGAGCAGTACTTC.

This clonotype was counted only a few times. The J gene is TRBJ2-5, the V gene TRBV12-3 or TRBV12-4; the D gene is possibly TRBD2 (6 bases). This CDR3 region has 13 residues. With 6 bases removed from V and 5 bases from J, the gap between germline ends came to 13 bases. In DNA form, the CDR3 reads TGTGCCAGCAGGGCGGGGCTAGCGGAGACCCAGTACTTC. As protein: CASRAGLAETQYF.

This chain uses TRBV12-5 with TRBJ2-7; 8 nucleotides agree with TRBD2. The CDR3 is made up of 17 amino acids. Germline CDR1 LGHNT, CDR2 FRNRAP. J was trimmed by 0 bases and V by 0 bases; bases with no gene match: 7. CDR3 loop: CASGLVPTSASSYEQYF. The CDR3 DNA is TGTGCTAGTGGTTTGGTTCCGACTAGCGCGAGCTCCTACGAGCAGTACTTC.

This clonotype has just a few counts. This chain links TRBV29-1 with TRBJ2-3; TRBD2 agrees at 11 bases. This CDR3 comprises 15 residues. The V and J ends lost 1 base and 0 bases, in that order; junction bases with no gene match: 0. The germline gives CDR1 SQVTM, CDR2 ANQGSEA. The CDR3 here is CSVEGLAGSTDTQYF. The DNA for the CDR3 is TGCAGCGTTGAAGGACTAGCGGGGAGCACAGATACGCAGTATTTT.